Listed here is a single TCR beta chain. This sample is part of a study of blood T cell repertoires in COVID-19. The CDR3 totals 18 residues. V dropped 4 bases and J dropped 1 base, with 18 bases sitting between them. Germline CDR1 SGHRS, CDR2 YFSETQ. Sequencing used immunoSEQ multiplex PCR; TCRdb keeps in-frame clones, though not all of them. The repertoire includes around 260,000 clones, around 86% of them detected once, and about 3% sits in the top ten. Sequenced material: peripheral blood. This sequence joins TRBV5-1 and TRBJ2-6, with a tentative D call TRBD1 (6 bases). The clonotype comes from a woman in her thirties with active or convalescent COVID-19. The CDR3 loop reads CASSQFPLQGSGANVLTF. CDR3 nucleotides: TGCGCCAGCAGCCAGTTCCCCCTACAGGGTTCTGGGGCCAACGTCCTGACTTTC.